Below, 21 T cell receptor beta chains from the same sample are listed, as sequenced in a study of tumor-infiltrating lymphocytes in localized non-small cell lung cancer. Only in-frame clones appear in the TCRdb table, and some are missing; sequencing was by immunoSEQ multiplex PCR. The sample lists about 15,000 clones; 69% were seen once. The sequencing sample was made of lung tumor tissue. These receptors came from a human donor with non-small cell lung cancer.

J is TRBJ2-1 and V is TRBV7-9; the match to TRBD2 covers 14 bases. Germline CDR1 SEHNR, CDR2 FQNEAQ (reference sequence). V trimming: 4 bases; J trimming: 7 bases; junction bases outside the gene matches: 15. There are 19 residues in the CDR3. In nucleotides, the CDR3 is TGTGCCAGCAGCTCAATGGGGACTAGCGGGAGAAAAGGGAGGAATGAGCAGTTCTTC. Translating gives CASSSMGTSGRKGRNEQFF.

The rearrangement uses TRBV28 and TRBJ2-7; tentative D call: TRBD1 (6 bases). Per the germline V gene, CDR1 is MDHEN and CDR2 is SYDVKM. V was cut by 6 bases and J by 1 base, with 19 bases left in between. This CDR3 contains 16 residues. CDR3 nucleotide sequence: TGTGCCAGCAGCCGAACCCCGGTGGGGACATCCTACGAGCAGTACTTC. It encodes CASSRTPVGTSYEQYF. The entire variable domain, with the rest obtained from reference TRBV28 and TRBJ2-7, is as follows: DVKVTQSSRYLVKRTGEKVFLECVQDMDHENMFWYRQDPGLGLRLIYFSYDVKMKEKGDIPEGYSVSREKKERFSLILESASTNQTSMYLCASSRTPVGTSYEQYFGPGTRLTVT.

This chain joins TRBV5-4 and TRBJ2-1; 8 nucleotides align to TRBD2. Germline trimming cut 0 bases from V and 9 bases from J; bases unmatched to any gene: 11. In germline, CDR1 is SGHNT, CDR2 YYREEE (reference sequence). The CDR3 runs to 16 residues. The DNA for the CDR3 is TGTGCCAGCAGCTTGGCCGGGGGGGGGCTGGTAGGTGAGCAGTTCTTC. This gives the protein CASSLAGGGLVGEQFF.

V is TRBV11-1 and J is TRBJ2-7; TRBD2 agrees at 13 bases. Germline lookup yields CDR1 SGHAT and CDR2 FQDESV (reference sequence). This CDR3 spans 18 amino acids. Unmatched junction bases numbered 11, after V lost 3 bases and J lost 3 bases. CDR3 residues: CASSLESGTSGTGYEQYF. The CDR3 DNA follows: TGTGCCAGCAGCTTGGAGAGCGGGACTAGCGGGACGGGCTACGAGCAGTACTTC.

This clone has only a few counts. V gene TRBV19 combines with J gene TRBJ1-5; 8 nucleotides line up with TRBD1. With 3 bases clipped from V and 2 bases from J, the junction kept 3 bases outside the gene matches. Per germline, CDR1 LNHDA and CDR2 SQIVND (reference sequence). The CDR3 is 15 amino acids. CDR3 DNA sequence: TGTGCCAGTAGTATGGCAGGGGGCGGCAATCAGCCCCAGCATTTT. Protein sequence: CASSMAGGGNQPQHF.

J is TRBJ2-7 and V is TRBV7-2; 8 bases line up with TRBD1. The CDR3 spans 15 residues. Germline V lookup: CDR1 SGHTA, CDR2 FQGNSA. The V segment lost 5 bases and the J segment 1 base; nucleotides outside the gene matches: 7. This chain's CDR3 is CASSITGGNSYEQYF. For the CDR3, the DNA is TGTGCCAGCAGCATAACAGGGGGTAATTCCTACGAGCAGTACTTC.

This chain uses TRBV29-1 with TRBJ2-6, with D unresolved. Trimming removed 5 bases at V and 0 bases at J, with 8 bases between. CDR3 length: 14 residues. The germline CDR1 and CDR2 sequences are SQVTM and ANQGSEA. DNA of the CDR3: TGCAGCGTTCTCAAGGACTCTGGGGCCAACGTCCTGACTTTC. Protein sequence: CSVLKDSGANVLTF.

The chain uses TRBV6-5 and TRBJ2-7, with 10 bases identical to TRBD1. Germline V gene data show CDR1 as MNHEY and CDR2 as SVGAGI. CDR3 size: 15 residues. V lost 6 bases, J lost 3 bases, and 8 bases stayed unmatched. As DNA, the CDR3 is TGTGCCAGCAGCCCACCGGGACAGGGGTACTACGAGCAGTACTTC. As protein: CASSPPGQGYYEQYF.

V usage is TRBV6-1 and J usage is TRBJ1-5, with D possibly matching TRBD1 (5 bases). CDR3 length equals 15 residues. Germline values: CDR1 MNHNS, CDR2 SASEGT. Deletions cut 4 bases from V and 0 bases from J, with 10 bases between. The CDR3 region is CASSGQGYSNQPQHF. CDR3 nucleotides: TGTGCCAGCAGTGGGCAGGGTTATAGCAATCAGCCCCAGCATTTT.

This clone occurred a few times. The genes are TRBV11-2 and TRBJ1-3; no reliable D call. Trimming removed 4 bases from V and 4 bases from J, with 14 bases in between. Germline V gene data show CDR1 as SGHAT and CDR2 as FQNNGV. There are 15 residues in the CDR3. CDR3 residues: CASSSPQGSGNTIYF. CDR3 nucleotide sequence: TGTGCCAGCAGCTCCCCCCAAGGCTCAGGAAACACCATATATTTT.

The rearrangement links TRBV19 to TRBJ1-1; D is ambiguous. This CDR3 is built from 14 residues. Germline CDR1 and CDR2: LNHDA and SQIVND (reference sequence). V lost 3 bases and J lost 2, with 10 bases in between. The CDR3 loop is CASSILYFNTEAFF. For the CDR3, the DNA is TGTGCCAGTAGTATCCTGTATTTTAACACTGAAGCTTTCTTT.

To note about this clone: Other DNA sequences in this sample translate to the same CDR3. This chain's CDR3 is CSGLESEQFF. CDR3 sequence (DNA): TGCAGCGGATTAGAGTCTGAGCAGTTCTTC. The chain links TRBV29-1 to TRBJ2-1; the D is unclear. CDR1 and CDR2 (germline): SQVTM, ANQGSEA. The V end lost 7 bases, the J end lost 9 bases, and 10 bases lay between the germline ends. The CDR3 spans 10 residues.

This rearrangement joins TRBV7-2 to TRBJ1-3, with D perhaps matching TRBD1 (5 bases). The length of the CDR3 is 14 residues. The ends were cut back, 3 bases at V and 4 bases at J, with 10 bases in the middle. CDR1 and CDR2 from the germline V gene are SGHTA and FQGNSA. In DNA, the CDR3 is TGTGCCAGCAGCTTCGTGGGGCAGGGAAACACCATATATTTT. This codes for CASSFVGQGNTIYF.

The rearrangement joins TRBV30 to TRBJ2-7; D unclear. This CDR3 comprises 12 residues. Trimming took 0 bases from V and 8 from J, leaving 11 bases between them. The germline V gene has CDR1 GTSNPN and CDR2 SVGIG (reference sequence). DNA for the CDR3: TGTGCCTGGAGTGTACCGGCCAGCCAGCAGTACTTC. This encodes CAWSVPASQQYF. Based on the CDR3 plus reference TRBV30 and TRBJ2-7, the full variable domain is SQTIHQWPATLVQPVGSPLSLECTVEGTSNPNLYWYRQAAGRGLQLLFYSVGIGQISSEVPQNLSASRPQDRQFILSSKKLLLSDSGFYLCAWSVPASQQYFGPGTRLTVT.

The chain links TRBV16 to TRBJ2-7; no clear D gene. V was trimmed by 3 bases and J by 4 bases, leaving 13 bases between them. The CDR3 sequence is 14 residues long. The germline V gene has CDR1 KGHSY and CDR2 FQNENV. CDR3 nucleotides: TGTGCCAGCAGCCAGGGCGGAAGTATTTACGAGCAGTACTTC. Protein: CASSQGGSIYEQYF.

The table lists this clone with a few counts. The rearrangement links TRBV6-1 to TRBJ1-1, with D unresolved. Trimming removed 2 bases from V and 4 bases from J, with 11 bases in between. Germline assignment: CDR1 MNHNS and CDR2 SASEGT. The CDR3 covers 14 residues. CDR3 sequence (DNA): TGTGCCAGCAGTGAAATGCGGCAGCTCACTGAAGCTTTCTTT. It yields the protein CASSEMRQLTEAFF.

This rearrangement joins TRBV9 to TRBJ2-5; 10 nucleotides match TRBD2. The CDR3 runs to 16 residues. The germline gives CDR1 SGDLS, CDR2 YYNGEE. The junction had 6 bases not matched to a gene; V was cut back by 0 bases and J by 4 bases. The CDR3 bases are TGTGCCAGCAGCGTAGAGCTAGCGGGAGTGGGAGAGACCCAGTACTTC. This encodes CASSVELAGVGETQYF.

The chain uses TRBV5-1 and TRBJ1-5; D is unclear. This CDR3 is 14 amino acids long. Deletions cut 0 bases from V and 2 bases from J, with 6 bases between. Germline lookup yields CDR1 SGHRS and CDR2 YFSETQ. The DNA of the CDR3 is TGCGCCAGCAGCTTGGTTGGGGGCAATCAGCCCCAGCATTTT. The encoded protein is CASSLVGGNQPQHF.

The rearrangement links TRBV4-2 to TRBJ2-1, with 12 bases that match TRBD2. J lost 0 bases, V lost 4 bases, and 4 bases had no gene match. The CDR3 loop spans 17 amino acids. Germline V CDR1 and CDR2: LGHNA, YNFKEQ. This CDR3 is CASSPRLAGVSYNEQFF. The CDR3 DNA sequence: TGTGCCAGCAGCCCGCGACTAGCGGGGGTCTCCTACAATGAGCAGTTCTTC.

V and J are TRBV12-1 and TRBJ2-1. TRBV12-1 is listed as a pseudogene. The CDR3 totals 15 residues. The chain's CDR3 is CASSFGRLGGNEQFF. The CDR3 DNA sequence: TGTGCCAGCAGCTTTGGCCGATTAGGGGGGAATGAGCAGTTCTTC.

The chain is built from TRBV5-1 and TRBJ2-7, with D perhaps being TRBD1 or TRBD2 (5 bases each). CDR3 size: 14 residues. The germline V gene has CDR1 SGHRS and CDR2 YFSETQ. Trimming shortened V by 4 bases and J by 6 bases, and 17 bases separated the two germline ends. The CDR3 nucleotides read TGCGCCAGCAGCGGGGACGGACGGGACCGCGAGCAGTACTTC. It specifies CASSGDGRDREQYF.